The following is a T cell receptor beta chain sequence with its context. The antigen remains unidentified. Per germline, CDR1 SQVTM and CDR2 ANQGSEA. The CDR3 runs to 13 residues. Trimming removed 6 bases at V and 5 bases at J, with 16 bases between. The sample's treatment: roughly 10-day PBMC culture with coronavirus spike peptide pools or control peptides (ViraFEST assay). Under the ViraFEST approach, antigen-specific T cells were expanded with peptide pools and TCRs subsequently sequenced. The dates of positive PCR tests extended from March through December 2020 and came before the US Alpha, Beta and Delta variants. CD4+ T cells that had been cultured provided DNA sequenced with the Oncomine TCR Beta short-read assay. TCRdb called the PCR reads again in MiXCR, with one record for every CDR3 protein. The repertoire holds more than 10,000 distinct CDR3 sequences, with around two fifths as singletons.

The sample originates from a study of vaccination and CD4 T cells after COVID-19. Study information: Convalescent donors: six male, four female; seven Caucasian, two Asian, one multiracial, two Hispanic.

This chain uses TRBV29-1 with TRBJ2-5, with a tentative D call TRBD2 (5 bases). The receptor was derived from a human donor who had recovered from COVID-19. Sequences were obtained from CD4+ T cells from blood, cultured in vitro. The CDR3 bases are TGCAGCGTAGCAGCCGGAGGAGGTGAGACCCAGTACTTC. Its translation is CSVAAGGGETQYF.